This T cell receptor (beta chain) was found in a study of beta chain features in type 1 diabetes. The overall study: There was similarity between patients and healthy donors in age, gender and cell yields. General observations from the study: Possible PCR preference for shorter templates applied equally to patients and controls. Lower insertion and higher deletion counts appeared at VDJ junctions in type 1 diabetes patients. TCRB CDR3 length was moderately but significantly reduced in all four CD4+ subsets of Type 1 diabetes patients.

The sequenced template was cDNA made from the entire isolated RNA. Using immunoSEQ multiplex PCR, the repertoire was profiled, and TCRdb retains in-frame clones only, with some absent. The sample lists about 150,000 clones, 10% occurring once. This clone has just a few counts. What it binds is not known. The CDR3 has 14 residues. Trimming cost V 4 bases and J 6 bases; bases outside gene matches: 9. Germline values: CDR1 SGHRS, CDR2 YFSETQ. What was sequenced was central memory CD4+ T cells from blood. The source of this sequence is a man younger than 40 with type 1 diabetes. J is TRBJ1-2 and V is TRBV5-1; 7 bases are a match to TRBD1. The chain's CDR3 is CASSGSFQGDGYTF. The CDR3 DNA follows: TGCGCCAGCAGCGGATCCTTCCAGGGGGATGGCTACACCTTC. Combining the CDR3 with reference TRBV5-1 and TRBJ1-2 gives the whole variable domain KAGVTQTPRYLIKTRGQQVTLSCSPISGHRSVSWYQQTPGQGLQFLFEYFSETQRNKGNFPGRFSGRQFSNSRSEMNVSTLELGDSALYLCASSGSFQGDGYTFGSGTRLTVV.